These T cell receptor beta chains were read from a single sample in a study of blood T cell repertoires in COVID-19. Method: immunoSEQ multiplex PCR; TCRdb's copy keeps in-frame clones and lacks some. The data show under 300,000 clones, with roughly 84% seen just once and 1.4% to 1.5% held by the top ten. Sequencing was done on a sample of peripheral blood. These receptors originate from a human donor with COVID-19, enrolled during active disease. The donor label of this sample is uncertain. CDR3s include the opening cysteine and the closing phenylalanine or tryptophan. A D gene is named only where the DNA matches it firmly. The listing skips clone size in some rows; elsewhere it reads once, few, many or a size class.

D	V	size	J	CDR3	DNA
NA	TRBV7-2	NA	TRBJ1-6	CASSSQSSYNSPLHF	TGTGCCAGCTCTTCACAGAGCTCCTATAATTCACCCCTCCACTTT
TRBD2	TRBV2	NA	TRBJ2-1	CASSPSGRLGNEQFF	TGTGCCAGCAGTCCTAGCGGGAGACTGGGGAATGAGCAGTTCTTC
NA	TRBV5-4	NA	TRBJ2-3	CASSLVALPDTQYF	TGTGCCAGCAGCTTAGTGGCCCTCCCAGATACGCAGTATTTT
TRBD2	TRBV5-5	NA	TRBJ2-5	CATRGLAGASWETQYF	TGTGCCACCAGAGGACTAGCGGGAGCTTCGTGGGAGACCCAGTACTTC
NA	TRBV27	NA	TRBJ1-1	CASSFWGGEAFF	TGTGCCAGCAGTTTCTGGGGGGGGGAGGCTTTCTTT
TRBD1	TRBV4-1	NA	TRBJ2-7	CASSRMMTGVKEEQYF	TGCGCCAGCAGCCGGATGATGACAGGGGTTAAGGAAGAGCAGTACTTC
TRBD1	TRBV12-5	NA	TRBJ2-6	CASGLGQGVSGGANVLTF	TGTGCTAGTGGTTTGGGACAGGGGGTAAGCGGTGGGGCCAACGTCCTGACTTTC
TRBD2	TRBV6-2/TRBV6-3	NA	TRBJ2-7	CASSYQAGLYEQYF	TGTGCCAGCAGTTACCAAGCGGGATTATACGAGCAGTACTTC
NA	TRBV7-3	NA	TRBJ2-1	CASSYAGAGTAEQFF	TGTGCCAGCAGTTACGCCGGGGCAGGGACTGCCGAGCAGTTCTTC
NA	TRBV27	few	TRBJ2-7	CASSLPAREQYF	TGTGCCAGCAGTTTACCCGCTAGGGAGCAGTACTTC
NA	TRBV18	NA	TRBJ2-7	CASSPLHSYEQYF	TGTGCCAGCTCACCATTACACTCCTACGAGCAGTACTTC
TRBD2	TRBV30	NA	TRBJ2-5	CAWSRGLAGVRETQYF	TGTGCCTGGAGTAGGGGACTAGCGGGAGTACGGGAGACCCAGTACTTC
TRBD2	TRBV5-4	NA	TRBJ2-7	CASSLASGSYEQYF	TGTGCCAGCAGCCTAGCTAGCGGTTCCTACGAGCAGTACTTC
NA	TRBV7-7	NA	TRBJ2-1	CASSRGQDGYNEQFF	TGTGCTAGCAGCCGGGGACAAGACGGGTACAATGAGCAGTTCTTC
TRBD2	TRBV15	NA	TRBJ2-7	CATSPAGGRYEQYF	TGTGCCACCAGCCCGGCGGGGGGGCGCTACGAGCAGTACTTC
NA	TRBV11-3	NA	TRBJ2-1	CASSSRGTDSYNEQFF	TGTGCCAGCAGCTCTAGAGGTACGGACTCCTACAATGAGCAGTTCTTC
NA	TRBV4-1	NA	TRBJ2-6	CASSQVSVGANVLTF	TGCGCCAGCAGCCAGGTTTCGGTTGGGGCCAACGTCCTGACTTTC
TRBD2	TRBV7-3	NA	TRBJ2-1	CASSLGLAAYNEQFF	TGTGCCAGCAGCTTGGGACTAGCGGCGTACAATGAGCAGTTCTTC
TRBD1	TRBV9	NA	TRBJ1-5	CASSPTGYNQPQHF	TGTGCCAGCAGCCCGACAGGGTATAATCAGCCCCAGCATTTT
TRBD2	TRBV18	NA	TRBJ2-2	CASSRRLAENTGELFF	TGTGCCAGCTCCCGCCGACTAGCGGAGAACACCGGGGAGCTGTTTTTT
NA	TRBV28	NA	TRBJ1-5	CASSFLVTGNQPQHF	TGTGCCAGCAGTTTCCTAGTCACGGGCAATCAGCCCCAGCATTTT
NA	TRBV3-1/TRBV3-2	NA	TRBJ2-3	CASSSRGSGSTDTQYF	TGTGCCAGCAGCTCCCGGGGGAGCGGGAGCACAGATACGCAGTATTTT
TRBD1	TRBV5-1	once	TRBJ1-4	CASSARDRLANEKLFF	TGCGCCAGCAGCGCCCGGGACAGACTAGCTAATGAAAAACTGTTTTTT
TRBD1	TRBV28	once	TRBJ2-7	CASSRVTGGPTYEQYF	TGTGCCAGCAGTCGGGTTACAGGGGGCCCAACCTACGAGCAGTACTTC
NA	TRBV28	NA	TRBJ1-1	CASREVVGNTEAFF	TGTGCCAGCAGGGAGGTGGTGGGGAACACTGAAGCTTTCTTT
TRBD2	TRBV7-2	NA	TRBJ2-1	CASSPLSGRRFF	TGTGCCAGCAGCCCGCTTAGCGGGAGAAGGTTCTTC
NA	TRBV4-3	NA	TRBJ1-5	CASSQDSGRGQPQHF	TGCGCCAGCAGCCAAGATAGTGGGAGGGGTCAGCCCCAGCATTTT
TRBD2	TRBV28	NA	TRBJ2-5	CASGPQPGTSGPPFGETQYF	TGTGCCAGCGGCCCACAACCGGGGACTAGCGGCCCTCCGTTTGGGGAGACCCAGTACTTC
TRBD1	TRBV19	NA	TRBJ2-1	CASSIGGGQGYNEQFF	TGTGCCAGTAGTATAGGAGGCGGACAGGGCTACAATGAGCAGTTCTTC
NA	TRBV18	NA	TRBJ1-1	CASSPPLGSKTEAFF	TGTGCCAGCTCACCACCCCTAGGGAGCAAGACTGAAGCTTTCTTT
TRBD2	TRBV9	NA	TRBJ2-2	CASSVSAGGDTGELFF	TGTGCCAGCAGCGTATCAGCGGGAGGGGACACCGGGGAGCTGTTTTTT
TRBD1	TRBV19	NA	TRBJ2-2	CASSNTGGAPGELFF	TGTGCCAGTAGCAACACAGGGGGCGCCCCCGGGGAGCTGTTTTTT
NA	TRBV11-3	NA	TRBJ1-1	CASSLSGGYTEAFF	TGTGCCAGCAGCTTATCAGGAGGGTACACTGAAGCTTTCTTT
TRBD2	TRBV28	NA	TRBJ2-7	CASSFIGPAGRYEQYF	TGTGCCAGCAGTTTTATAGGTCCAGCGGGGCGCTACGAGCAGTACTTC
TRBD1	TRBV20-1	NA	TRBJ1-5	CSASFGQGGIYSNQPQHF	TGCAGTGCTAGTTTCGGACAGGGGGGAATATATAGCAATCAGCCCCAGCATTTT
NA	TRBV7-3	once	TRBJ2-1	CASSLGLPEQFF	TGTGCCAGCAGCTTAGGCCTTCCTGAGCAGTTCTTC
TRBD1	TRBV29-1	NA	TRBJ2-2	CSVEVGQGGGGTGELFF	TGCAGCGTTGAGGTGGGACAGGGGGGCGGAGGCACCGGGGAGCTGTTTTTT
NA	TRBV20-1	NA	TRBJ2-1	CSAVLAPEQFF	TGCAGTGCCGTACTAGCCCCTGAGCAGTTCTTC
NA	TRBV28	few	TRBJ2-7	CASSLVVLSYEQYF	TGTGCCAGCAGTTTAGTCGTCTTATCCTACGAGCAGTACTTC
TRBD2	TRBV19	NA	TRBJ2-7	CASSPTSGGYEQYF	TGTGCCAGTAGCCCGACTAGCGGCGGATACGAGCAGTACTTC
NA	TRBV3-1/TRBV3-2	once	TRBJ1-1	CASSRGRNTEAFF	TGTGCCAGCAGCCGGGGCCGGAACACTGAAGCTTTCTTT
TRBD1	TRBV7-7	NA	TRBJ2-3	CASSPTGGVDTQYF	TGTGCTAGCAGCCCGACAGGGGGTGTAGATACGCAGTATTTT
NA	TRBV30	NA	TRBJ1-6	CAWSGGLGFSDNSPLHF	TGTGCCTGGAGCGGAGGGCTGGGGTTTAGCGATAATTCACCCCTCCACTTT
NA	TRBV5-1	NA	TRBJ2-3	CASSLGFNQGKDTQYF	TGCGCCAGCAGTTTGGGATTCAATCAGGGGAAAGATACGCAGTATTTT
TRBD1	TRBV28	once	TRBJ2-5	CASSLPGQAETQYF	TGTGCCAGCAGCCTCCCGGGACAGGCGGAGACCCAGTACTTC
NA	TRBV4-3	NA	TRBJ2-7	CASSQGEGTTRF	TGCGCCAGCAGCCAAGGCGAGGGAACGACGAGATTC
TRBD1	TRBV5-4	NA	TRBJ1-1	CASSLGGTENTEAFF	TGTGCCAGCAGCTTGGGCGGGACAGAGAACACTGAAGCTTTCTTT
TRBD2	TRBV7-6	few	TRBJ2-1	CASSPRAGVSSYNEQFF	TGTGCCAGCAGCCCCCGGGCGGGGGTGAGCTCCTACAATGAGCAGTTCTTC
NA	TRBV28	NA	TRBJ1-4	CASSFGRRDSMFF	TGTGCCAGCAGTTTCGGGCGGCGGGACTCTATGTTTTTT
TRBD1	TRBV6-5	NA	TRBJ2-5	CASSRGQQETQYF	TGTGCCAGCAGTAGGGGACAGCAGGAGACCCAGTACTTC
NA	TRBV28	NA	TRBJ1-2	CASSLPPGPGGYTF	TGTGCCAGCAGTTTACCTCCTGGGCCAGGGGGCTACACCTTC
NA	TRBV19	NA	TRBJ1-1	CASSITTGGTEAFF	TGTGCCAGTAGTATAACGACAGGAGGCACTGAAGCTTTCTTT